A selection of T cell receptor beta chains follows, all from one sample in a study of T cell responses to AZD1222 COVID-19 vaccine. Sequencing used immunoSEQ multiplex PCR; TCRdb keeps in-frame clones, though not all of them. The sample includes around 100,000 clones, 91% of them seen just once. The sequenced sample was peripheral blood, obtained on day 0 of AZD1222 vaccination. Source of these receptors: an adult in good health. The CDR3 runs from the conserved cysteine through the conserved F or W. The D gene is left open where the match is weak. For some rows the clone size is stated as once, few or many, or as a class when expanded; others skip it.

J | size | D | V | CDR3 | DNA
TRBJ1-2 | few | . | TRBV28 | CASSRPGTTSSGYTF | TGTGCCAGCAGTCGACCCGGGACTACATCATCGGGCTACACCTTC
TRBJ1-1 | . | . | TRBV7-6 | CASSPYTGSMNTEAFF | TGTGCCAGCAGCCCCTACACTGGGTCTATGAACACTGAAGCTTTCTTT
TRBJ1-1 | . | . | TRBV5-1 | CASSLDGGRGTEAFF | TGCGCCAGCAGCTTGGACGGGGGCCGGGGCACTGAAGCTTTCTTT
TRBJ2-1 | . | . | TRBV6-2/TRBV6-3 | CASSQNNEQFF | TGTGCCAGCAGTCAAAACAATGAGCAGTTCTTC
TRBJ1-3 | . | . | TRBV3-1/TRBV3-2 | CASSQGIGSGNTIYF | TGTGCCAGCAGCCAAGGCATTGGGTCTGGAAACACCATATATTTT
TRBJ1-5 | . | . | TRBV28 | CASSSSGGFSNQPQHF | TGTGCCAGCAGTTCCTCCGGGGGTTTTAGCAATCAGCCCCAGCATTTT
TRBJ2-1 | . | TRBD2 | TRBV7-6 | CASSLGLAGESKFF | TGTGCCAGCAGCTTAGGACTAGCGGGAGAATCGAAGTTCTTC
TRBJ2-7 | once | TRBD1 | TRBV19 | CASSRSYRGSYEQYF | TGTGCCAGTAGTCGTTCGTACAGGGGCTCCTACGAGCAGTACTTC
TRBJ2-2 | . | . | TRBV7-8 | CASSLLAGANSGELFF | TGTGCCAGCAGCTTATTAGCAGGAGCGAACTCCGGGGAGCTGTTTTTT
TRBJ2-7 | . | TRBD2 | TRBV5-4 | CASSPAGTSGNGEQYF | TGTGCCAGCAGCCCCGCCGGGACTAGCGGGAACGGGGAGCAGTACTTC
TRBJ2-1 | . | TRBD2 | TRBV7-2 | CASSSTSGRRDEQFF | TGTGCCAGCAGCTCCACTAGCGGGAGGAGGGATGAGCAGTTCTTC
TRBJ1-2 | . | . | TRBV6-1 | CASSESWAGYTF | TGTGCCAGCAGTGAATCCTGGGCTGGCTACACCTTC
TRBJ2-1 | . | . | TRBV21-1 | CASSKGRQASYNEQFF | TGTGCCAGCAGCAAAGGGAGGCAGGCGAGTTACAATGAGCAGTTCTTC
TRBJ1-2 | . | . | TRBV28 | CASSPPGRYGYTF | TGTGCCAGCAGCCCCCCAGGGAGATATGGCTACACCTTC
TRBJ1-4 | . | . | TRBV6-5 | CASKRGDHEKLFF | TGTGCCAGCAAAAGGGGGGATCATGAAAAACTGTTTTTT
TRBJ2-1 | . | TRBD2 | TRBV19 | CASSRTSGNRDEQFF | TGTGCCAGTAGTAGGACTAGCGGGAACCGTGATGAGCAGTTCTTC
TRBJ2-1 | . | TRBD2 | TRBV28 | CASSLWASGTWDEQFF | TGTGCCAGCAGTTTATGGGCTAGCGGGACTTGGGATGAGCAGTTCTTC
TRBJ1-2 | . | TRBD1 | TRBV4-3 | CASSRGTGDYGYTF | TGCGCCAGCAGCCGGGGGACAGGGGATTATGGCTACACCTTC
TRBJ2-3 | . | TRBD2 | TRBV18 | CASSPPGGSADTQYF | TGTGCCAGCTCACCACCGGGGGGGTCGGCAGATACGCAGTATTTT
TRBJ1-1 | . | TRBD1 | TRBV4-2 | CASSQDQGARWAFF | TGTGCCAGCAGCCAAGACCAGGGGGCGCGGTGGGCTTTCTTT
TRBJ2-7 | . | . | TRBV19 | CASSWGAEQYF | TGTGCCAGTAGTTGGGGGGCCGAGCAGTACTTC
TRBJ1-2 | . | . | TRBV7-2 | CASSLAVGPQGGPGGYTF | TGTGCCAGCAGCTTAGCCGTGGGCCCACAAGGGGGGCCCGGTGGCTACACCTTC
TRBJ1-2 | . | . | TRBV19 | CASKPTHSDYNYGYTF | TGTGCCAGCAAACCCACCCACAGCGACTACAACTATGGCTACACCTTC
TRBJ2-7 | . | . | TRBV23-1 | CASSILYEQYF | TGCGCCAGCAGCATCTTATACGAGCAGTACTTC
TRBJ2-4 | . | . | TRBV6-2/TRBV6-3 | CASSYLLTGQNIQYF | TGTGCCAGCAGTTATCTGCTAACAGGTCAAAACATTCAGTACTTC
TRBJ2-1 | . | TRBD2 | TRBV5-1 | CASSTGLAGANEQFF | TGCGCCAGCAGCACGGGACTAGCGGGAGCCAATGAGCAGTTCTTC
TRBJ2-5 | . | TRBD2 | TRBV5-1 | CASSLEPGGPETQYF | TGCGCCAGCAGCTTGGAACCGGGAGGGCCTGAGACCCAGTACTTC
TRBJ1-5 | . | . | TRBV28 | CASSLRGAQPQHF | TGTGCCAGCAGTTTAAGGGGGGCACAGCCCCAGCATTTT
TRBJ1-5 | once | . | TRBV7-9 | CASQWDPEQPQHF | TGTGCCAGCCAATGGGACCCGGAGCAGCCCCAGCATTTT
TRBJ2-7 | . | TRBD1 | TRBV5-1 | CASSFGQGPYEQYF | TGCGCCAGCAGCTTCGGACAGGGACCCTACGAGCAGTACTTC
TRBJ2-5 | . | . | TRBV5-5 | CASSLRAAFQETQYF | TGTGCCAGCAGCTTGAGGGCGGCGTTCCAAGAGACCCAGTACTTC
TRBJ1-2 | . | TRBD1 | TRBV11-2 | CASSLGYPRDRYGYTF | TGTGCCAGCAGCTTAGGGTACCCACGGGACAGATATGGCTACACCTTC
TRBJ1-2 | . | TRBD1 | TRBV27 | CASRPGQGDGYTF | TGTGCCAGCAGGCCGGGACAGGGGGATGGCTACACCTTC
TRBJ2-7 | . | . | TRBV6-1 | CASSEVSTASYEQYF | TGTGCCAGCAGTGAAGTCTCCACAGCGTCTTACGAGCAGTACTTC
TRBJ1-2 | . | . | TRBV14 | CASILPAKEGGDYGYTF | TGTGCCAGCATCCTACCTGCGAAGGAAGGTGGGGACTATGGCTACACCTTC
TRBJ1-2 | . | . | TRBV7-2 | CASSLAPDRNYGYTF | TGTGCCAGCAGCTTAGCCCCCGACAGGAACTATGGCTACACCTTC